The 5 T cell receptor beta chains below come from one sample, sequenced in a study of shared clonotypes between healthy human individuals. The data were produced by immunoSEQ multiplex PCR, yet TCRdb's version contains in-frame clones alone and is incomplete. Of about 560,000 clones listed, around 78% are singletons. Sequenced material: PBMCs. These receptors all come from a woman between 40 and 50 years old in good health. Some clones in this sample may be carry-over from other donors' samples.

The CDR3 reads CAWSGLALAQYF. The CDR3 region has the DNA TGTGCCTGGAGTGGCCTAGCGCTCGCGCAGTACTTC. V and J are TRBV30 and TRBJ2-7; TRBD2 might be the D (6 bases). The CDR3 sequence is 12 residues long. The germline V gene encodes CDR1 GTSNPN and CDR2 SVGIG (reference sequence). V lost 1 base and J 9 bases, leaving 13 bases between the germline ends.

This clone was seen at least ten times. The rearrangement uses TRBV28 and TRBJ1-2, with 10 nucleotides matching TRBD1. The CDR3 consists of 16 residues. The trim removed 4 bases at V and 2 bases at J, leaving 7 bases unmatched. Germline CDR1 is MDHEN and CDR2 is SYDVKM. The CDR3 coding sequence is TGTGCCAGCAGTTCACCCGGGACAGGGGTAAACTATGGCTACACCTTC. It translates to CASSSPGTGVNYGYTF.

The rearrangement links TRBV27 to TRBJ2-3; 11 bases are shared with TRBD2. Germline CDR1 is MNHEY and CDR2 is SMNVEV (reference sequence). The CDR3 is 13 residues long. V trimming: 7 bases; J trimming: 6 bases; junction bases outside the gene matches: 3. The CDR3 loop reads CASIAGGPDTQYF. The CDR3 bases are TGTGCCAGCATAGCGGGAGGGCCGGATACGCAGTATTTT.

This clone occurred once. The chain links TRBV4-2 to TRBJ2-7; D uncertain. The CDR3 has 14 amino acids. CDR1 is LGHNA and CDR2 is YNFKEQ in the germline V gene. V was trimmed by 0 bases and J by 1 base, leaving 7 bases between them. CDR3 loop: CASSQERWSYEQYF. In nucleotides, the CDR3 is TGTGCCAGCAGCCAAGAGCGGTGGTCCTACGAGCAGTACTTC.

CDR3 residues: CASSRTHNAPEAFF. The DNA for the CDR3 is TGTGCCAGCAGCCGGACACACAACGCCCCTGAAGCTTTCTTT. The chain combines TRBV28 with TRBJ1-1; maybe TRBD1 (5 bases). The V end was cut by 6 bases, the J end by 6 bases, with 17 bases between. CDR1 and CDR2 (germline): MDHEN, SYDVKM. The CDR3 contains 14 residues.